These 17 T cell receptor beta chains share one sample of origin, sequenced in a study of technical replicates of blood from a handful of donors. Only in-frame clones appear in the TCRdb table, and some are missing; sequencing was by immunoSEQ multiplex PCR. Of tens of thousands of clones listed, just under 95% are singletons. The sequencing input was T cells isolated from PBMCs. These receptors came from a human donor in good health.

This clone was observed once. The chain joins TRBV5-1 to TRBJ2-7; 7 bases match TRBD1. J lost 1 base, V lost 1 base, and 5 bases had no gene match. CDR1 and CDR2 (germline): SGHRS, YFSETQ. This CDR3 region has 15 residues. In nucleotides, the CDR3 is TGCGCCAGCAGCTTGCCCCGGACAGGTTCCTACGAGCAGTACTTC. Protein product: CASSLPRTGSYEQYF.

The V and J genes are TRBV9 and TRBJ2-7, with D tentatively TRBD2 (5 bases). V gave up 0 bases and J gave up 0 bases, with 7 bases separating them. Germline assignment: CDR1 SGDLS and CDR2 YYNGEE. The CDR3 length is 14 residues. CDR3 protein: CASSVEAVSYEQYF. The CDR3 DNA sequence: TGTGCCAGCAGCGTAGAAGCGGTCTCCTACGAGCAGTACTTC.

This chain joins TRBV27 and TRBJ2-3, with a weak D call TRBD2 (6 bases). CDR1 MNHEY and CDR2 SMNVEV come from the germline V gene (reference sequence). This CDR3 has 19 residues. V lost 6 bases, J lost 6 bases, and 31 bases lay in between. The CDR3 loop is CASRDYPGAPIQRGDTQYF. As DNA, the CDR3 is TGTGCCAGCAGGGACTATCCGGGAGCGCCGATCCAGAGAGGGGATACGCAGTATTTT.

The J gene is TRBJ2-7, the V gene TRBV18; a possible D gene is TRBD1 (5 bases). V was pared by 3 bases and J by 0 bases, with 15 bases between. Per the germline V gene, CDR1 is KGHSH and CDR2 is LQKENI. This CDR3 region has 16 residues. CDR3 DNA sequence: TGTGCCAGCTCACCCCAGGGCCGAATGAACTCCTACGAGCAGTACTTC. This translates into CASSPQGRMNSYEQYF.

With respect to this clone: Within the sample, other DNA sequences also encode this same CDR3. The CDR3 region has the DNA TGTGCCAGCAGTTATGAGGGGAACACTGAAGCTTTCTTT. It is translated as CASSYEGNTEAFF. The rearrangement joins TRBV6-5 to TRBJ1-1; D is uncertain. The length of the CDR3 is 13 residues. Germline-derived CDR1 and CDR2 are MNHEY and SVGAGI. The V gene lost 3 bases and the J gene lost 1 base, with 6 bases spanning the gap.

This clone has just a few counts. The chain joins TRBV7-2 to TRBJ1-3, with 7 bases identical to TRBD1. J lost 2 bases, V lost 2 bases, and 3 bases had no gene match. The CDR3 has 15 residues. The germline V gene encodes CDR1 SGHTA and CDR2 FQGNSA. The CDR3 sequence: CASSLSDRPGNTIYF. The DNA for the CDR3 is TGTGCCAGCAGCTTATCGGACAGGCCTGGAAACACCATATATTTT.

The gene calls are TRBV7-2 and TRBJ2-3; 7 bases map to TRBD2. The V and J ends lost 5 bases and 8 bases, in that order; junction bases with no gene match: 4. The CDR3 runs to 12 residues. Looked up from germline, CDR1 is SGHTA and CDR2 is FQGNSA. CDR3 sequence reads: CASSLTGGTQYF. CDR3 DNA: TGTGCCAGCAGCCTAACGGGGGGTACGCAGTATTTT.

This rearrangement joins TRBV7-6 to TRBJ2-2; maybe TRBD2 (6 bases). CDR1 SGHVS and CDR2 FNYEAQ come from the germline V gene. The V end was cut by 0 bases, the J end by 2 bases, with 16 bases between. CDR3 size: 18 residues. The CDR3 protein is CASSLASFGTGNTGELFF. The CDR3 nucleotides are TGTGCCAGCAGCTTAGCCTCCTTCGGGACTGGTAACACCGGGGAGCTGTTTTTT.

The V gene is TRBV25-1, the J gene TRBJ2-2; no reliable D call. In germline, CDR1 is MGHDK, CDR2 SYGVNS. The V end was cut by 4 bases, the J end by 0 bases, with 3 bases between. This CDR3 contains 13 residues. CDR3 residues: CASSAANTGELFF. The CDR3 region has the DNA TGTGCCAGCAGTGCCGCGAACACCGGGGAGCTGTTTTTT.

The V call is TRBV28, the J call TRBJ1-1; tentatively, D is TRBD1 (6 bases). V dropped 2 bases and J dropped 0 bases, with 7 bases sitting between them. Germline V gives CDR1 MDHEN, CDR2 SYDVKM. The CDR3 length is 14 residues. CDR3 in amino acids: CASSLRGLNTEAFF. CDR3 nucleotide sequence: TGTGCCAGCAGTTTAAGGGGGTTGAACACTGAAGCTTTCTTT.

This chain links TRBV28 with TRBJ1-5, with D perhaps matching TRBD1 (6 bases). Germline values: CDR1 MDHEN, CDR2 SYDVKM. V was clipped by 2 bases and J by 9 bases, with 14 bases between them. The CDR3 is 14 amino acids. The CDR3 protein is CASSLGRGGPPQHF. CDR3 sequence (DNA): TGTGCCAGCAGTTTAGGGCGGGGGGGGCCGCCCCAGCATTTT. Looking up the rest from reference TRBV28 and TRBJ1-5 gives the full variable domain: DVKVTQSSRYLVKRTGEKVFLECVQDMDHENMFWYRQDPGLGLRLIYFSYDVKMKEKGDIPEGYSVSREKKERFSLILESASTNQTSMYLCASSLGRGGPPQHFGDGTRLSIL.

The CDR3 DNA reads as TGTGCCAGCAGCTTTACCGGGACGGGGGGATTCGAGCAGTACTTC. It specifies CASSFTGTGGFEQYF. The chain employs TRBV5-5 and TRBJ2-7; 7 bases match TRBD2. The CDR3 is made up of 15 amino acids. The V segment lost 2 bases and the J segment 6 bases; nucleotides outside the gene matches: 11. Germline CDR1 is SGHKS and CDR2 is YYEKEE (reference sequence). The complete variable domain, with remaining parts taken from reference TRBV5-5 and TRBJ2-7, reads DAGVTQSPTHLIKTRGQQVTLRCSPISGHKSVSWYQQVLGQGPQFIFQYYEKEERGRGNFPDRFSARQFPNYSSELNVNALLLGDSALYLCASSFTGTGGFEQYFGPGTRLTVT.

The rearrangement links TRBV2 to TRBJ2-6; maybe TRBD1 (6 bases). Germline V gene data show CDR1 as SNHLY and CDR2 as FYNNEI. Trimming removed 3 bases from V and 0 bases from J, with 9 bases in between. The CDR3 totals 16 residues. In DNA form, the CDR3 reads TGTGCCAGCAGTGACAGACAGGCCTCTGGGGCCAACGTCCTGACTTTC. Translated: CASSDRQASGANVLTF.

This clone was counted a single time. The rearrangement uses TRBV29-1 and TRBJ2-1; D possibly corresponds to TRBD2 (6 bases). V dropped 2 bases and J dropped 7 bases, with 9 bases sitting between them. Germline V gene sequence: CDR1 SQVTM, CDR2 ANQGSEA. This CDR3 is built from 12 residues. CDR3 residues: CSVEPTSNEQFF. CDR3 DNA sequence: TGCAGCGTTGAACCGACTAGTAATGAGCAGTTCTTC.

V gene TRBV10-3 combines with J gene TRBJ2-7; 10 bases align to TRBD2. This CDR3 region has 18 residues. Trimming took 4 bases from V and 3 from J; bases not matched to a gene: 15. Germline CDR1 and CDR2: ENHRY and SYGVKD. The CDR3 DNA sequence: TGTGCCATCAGTGGGTCTAGCGGGAGTGCCCCCGCACTCTACGAGCAGTACTTC. This encodes CAISGSSGSAPALYEQYF.

The chain links TRBV6-1 to TRBJ1-1; D is undetermined. The CDR3 has 11 residues. Trimming took off 9 bases at V and 11 bases at J, with 16 bases between the two ends. The germline V gene encodes CDR1 MNHNS and CDR2 SASEGT. This CDR3 reads CASIQSGIAFF. In DNA, the CDR3 is TGTGCCAGTATACAGTCGGGGATTGCTTTCTTT.

The chain joins TRBV30 to TRBJ1-5; TRBD1 aligns across 10 bases. This CDR3 spans 18 amino acids. The junction had 13 bases not matched to a gene; V was cut back by 4 bases and J by 1 base. Germline V lookup: CDR1 GTSNPN, CDR2 SVGIG (reference sequence). The CDR3: CAWTGGTGDSISNQPQHF. Here the CDR3 DNA reads TGTGCCTGGACCGGCGGGACAGGGGATTCCATAAGCAATCAGCCCCAGCATTTT.